The 17 T cell receptor beta chains reported below all come from one sample, sequenced in a study of T-cell memory formation after mild COVID-19. TCRdb recomputed calls from the 5' RACE reads with MiXCR, one row per CDR3 protein. Of approximately 240,000 distinct CDR3 sequences in the sample, about a sixth are singletons; the top ten hold roughly 3.6%. The sample taken for sequencing was PBMCs or a T cell subset sorted from them (not recorded which). Receptors originate from a man between 18 and 29 years old who had mild COVID-19 (a few samples of this study predate the infection). Cell type and time point are not known.

This clonotype was observed at least ten times. This rearrangement joins TRBV5-1 to TRBJ2-7; D possibly corresponds to TRBD1 (5 bases). The CDR3 has 13 amino acids. The V gene's germline CDR1 is SGHRS and CDR2 YFSETQ. Trimming left V 0 bases short and J 3 bases short, with 7 bases between. This CDR3 reads CASSLEQDYEQYF. CDR3 sequence (DNA): TGCGCCAGCAGCTTGGAACAGGACTACGAGCAGTACTTC.

This clonotype turned up a few times. CDR3 coding DNA: TGTGCCAGCAGCCGATACCGGGACAGGTCCGACAACGCTTTCTTT. It yields the protein CASSRYRDRSDNAFF. The chain is built from TRBV7-9 and TRBJ1-1, with 8 bases aligning to TRBD1. CDR1 and CDR2 from the germline V gene are SEHNR and FQNEAQ (reference sequence). V lost 5 bases, J lost 11 bases, and 16 bases stayed unmatched. The CDR3 is 15 residues long.

This clonotype is a singleton in its sample. Germline and junction disagree at one end, which may indicate a read error. The chain carries TRBV4-3 and TRBJ2-7; D gene ambiguous. Germline V gives CDR1 LGHNA, CDR2 YSLEER. The CDR3 is 13 residues long. CDR3 loop: CASSKDLRYEQYF. The DNA for the CDR3 is TGCGCCAGCAGCAAAGATCTGAGATACGAGCAGTACTTC.

The chain links TRBV3-1 to TRBJ1-1; unclear D gene. Germline loops: CDR1 LGHDT, CDR2 YNNKEL (reference sequence). Between the trimmed V and J ends, which lost 4 bases and 8 bases, there was a span of 11 bases. This CDR3 region has 12 residues. The CDR3 region has the DNA TGTGCCAGCAGCCTCGACTATGGAGAAGCTTTCTTT. It codes for CASSLDYGEAFF. Full variable domain (rest looked up from reference TRBV3-1 and TRBJ1-1): DTAVSQTPKYLVTQMGNDKSIKCEQNLGHDTMYWYKQDSKKFLKIMFSYNNKELIINETVPNRFSPKSPDKAHLNLHINSLELGDSAVYFCASSLDYGEAFFGQGTRLTVV.

There are many counts of this clonotype. The chain carries TRBV29-1 and TRBJ1-5; D is perhaps TRBD1 (5 bases). V shed 6 bases and J shed 4 bases, with 10 bases lying between them. CDR1 SQVTM and CDR2 ANQGSEA come from the germline V gene. CDR3 length: 12 residues. CDR3 in DNA: TGCAGCGTAGGTCAGGGTAATCAGCCCCAGCATTTT. Translating gives CSVGQGNQPQHF.

The chain combines TRBV7-2 with TRBJ2-3, with 8 bases aligning to TRBD2. The CDR3 sequence is 15 residues long. V was clipped by 1 base and J by 1 base; unmatched bases: 1. CDR1 and CDR2 (germline): SGHTA, FQGNSA. The CDR3 DNA follows: TGTGCCAGCAGCTTAGAGCGGGGGCGCACAGATACGCAGTATTTT. This codes for CASSLERGRTDTQYF.

This clonotype came up a few times. This chain links TRBV9 with TRBJ1-5, with TRBD1 matching over 9 bases. V was clipped by 2 bases and J by 7 bases; unmatched bases: 7. The germline CDR1 and CDR2 sequences are SGDLS and YYNGEE. The CDR3 sequence is 15 residues long. The CDR3 is CASSVGTGSGQPQHF. CDR3 sequence (DNA): TGTGCCAGCAGCGTGGGGACAGGGTCGGGCCAGCCCCAGCATTTT.

This clonotype was seen a handful of times. The CDR3 here is CASSVLRDEYEQYV. CDR3 coding DNA: TGTGCCAGCAGCGTGCTCCGGGACGAATACGAGCAGTACGTC. This chain links TRBV9 with TRBJ2-7; perhaps D is TRBD1 or TRBD2 (5 bases each). CDR1 is SGDLS and CDR2 is YYNGEE in the germline V gene. Trimming shortened V by 2 bases and J by 4 bases, and 13 bases separated the two germline ends. CDR3 length: 14 residues.

This clonotype was counted a few times. The chain is built from TRBV27 and TRBJ2-2; maybe TRBD1 (5 bases). Per the germline V gene, CDR1 is MNHEY and CDR2 is SMNVEV (reference sequence). The length of the CDR3 is 15 residues. The V gene lost 2 bases and the J gene lost 5 bases, with 12 bases spanning the gap. This chain's CDR3 is CASSLTRVGTGELFF. The CDR3 coding sequence is TGTGCCAGCAGTTTAACCAGGGTTGGGACCGGGGAGCTGTTTTTT.

The chain joins TRBV7-9 to TRBJ1-4; D gene ambiguous. This CDR3 comprises 15 residues. Germline CDR1 reads SEHNR; CDR2 reads FQNEAQ (reference sequence). The ends were cut back, 4 bases at V and 8 bases at J, with 17 bases in the middle. The CDR3 region has the DNA TGTGCCAGCAGCTCAAACTGGGCCCTGGGAGAAAAACTGTTTTTT. This translates into CASSSNWALGEKLFF.

This clonotype was seen more than once but under ten times. The chain has TRBV12-3 or TRBV12-4 and TRBJ2-1, with a tentative D call TRBD1 (5 bases). Trimming cost V 7 bases and J 7 bases, with 23 bases left between them. The CDR3 loop spans 16 amino acids. In DNA, the CDR3 is TGTGCCAGCACCACAGGCGGTGGATGGCGATGGAATGAGCAGTTCTTC. Translation: CASTTGGGWRWNEQFF.

V is TRBV4-3 and J is TRBJ1-2; D is unresolved. V was trimmed by 0 bases and J by 4 bases, leaving 9 bases between them. Germline V gene sequence: CDR1 LGHNA, CDR2 YSLEER. CDR3 length: 14 amino acids. The CDR3 spells CASSQDPVIYGYTF. The CDR3 DNA reads as TGCGCCAGCAGCCAAGACCCAGTAATCTATGGCTACACCTTC.

The chain employs TRBV29-1 and TRBJ1-1; TRBD1 agrees at 9 bases. Losses at the gene ends were 8 bases for V and 6 bases for J; bases not matched to a gene: 13. This CDR3 region has 14 residues. Germline loops: CDR1 SQVTM, CDR2 ANQGSEA. CDR3 region: CSPGTGWTLPEAFF. The CDR3 DNA reads TGCAGCCCCGGGACAGGGTGGACGCTCCCTGAAGCTTTCTTT.

The chain is built from TRBV4-1 and TRBJ2-1, with D possibly called TRBD1 or TRBD2 (6 bases each). The CDR3 length is 15 residues. From germline, CDR1 is MGHRA and CDR2 YSYEKL. Trimming took 5 bases from V and 4 from J, leaving 15 bases between them. This chain's CDR3 is CASSSWGAIYNEQFF. For the CDR3, the DNA is TGCGCCAGCAGCTCATGGGGGGCCATATACAATGAGCAGTTCTTC.

The chain is built from TRBV12-3 or TRBV12-4 and TRBJ1-1; D possibly corresponds to TRBD1 (5 bases). The V gene lost 4 bases and the J gene lost 2 bases, with 11 bases spanning the gap. The CDR3 spans 14 residues. The CDR3: CASSSRGINTEAFF. For the CDR3, the DNA is TGTGCCAGCAGTTCTCGGGGGATAAACACTGAAGCTTTCTTT.

This clonotype has ten or more counts. This chain uses TRBV7-8 with TRBJ2-3, with D possibly matching TRBD1 (5 bases). The CDR3 consists of 15 residues. The V gene's germline CDR1 is SGHVS and CDR2 FQNEAQ. V shed 1 base and J shed 2 bases, with 10 bases lying between them. The CDR3 DNA reads as TGTGCCAGCAGCTTAGAAGGGGCCGCCACAGATACGCAGTATTTT. It codes for CASSLEGAATDTQYF.

The chain joins TRBV15 to TRBJ2-7; tentative D call: TRBD2 (5 bases). With 0 bases removed from V and 3 bases from J, the gap between germline ends came to 9 bases. CDR3 size: 14 residues. Per germline, CDR1 LNHNV and CDR2 YYDKDF (reference sequence). CDR3 loop: CATSRDRGSYEQYF. Here the CDR3 DNA reads TGTGCCACCAGCAGAGACCGGGGTAGCTACGAGCAGTACTTC.